This T cell receptor beta chain was recovered during a study of control samples from healthy donors and cancer patients. Trimming took 2 bases from V and 10 from J, leaving 14 bases between them. Germline V gene data show CDR1 as MGHDK and CDR2 as SYGVNS. The CDR3 is made up of 13 amino acids. The assay was immunoSEQ multiplex PCR, and TCRdb's table has in-frame clones only and misses some. This table holds 230,000 or so clones, just under 95% found once. This chain uses TRBV25-1 with TRBJ1-1, with no clear D. The sequence was collected from a man in his fifties or sixties in good health. The source material was blood. The CDR3 here is CASSESPALRAFF. Here the CDR3 DNA reads TGTGCCAGCAGTGAAAGTCCGGCCCTGAGAGCTTTCTTT.